This paragraph reports one T cell receptor beta chain. Its antigen is unknown. Profiled with immunoSEQ multiplex PCR; TCRdb holds only in-frame clones, not every one. The sample has roughly 130,000 clones; around nine tenths are singletons. This specimen belongs to a study of cytomegalovirus exposure and HLA in healthy donors. Looking at the study overall: Later, an analysis reported that the 110 or so validation repertoires had used the same platform as the roughly 650 first-cohort repertoires.

The approximately 120-subject validation cohort, separate from the approximately 670-subject first cohort, included the donors. The CDR3 is 17 amino acids. CDR1 is GTSNPN and CDR2 is SVGIG in the germline V gene (reference sequence). Trimming cost V 5 bases and J 3 bases; bases outside gene matches: 13. Whole-study findings and limits: Reportedly, cytomegalovirus status was diagnosed with high sensitivity and specificity.

This chain joins TRBV30 and TRBJ2-6; 7 bases are a match to TRBD1. This clonotype originated in a man younger than 45 in good health and CMV-seronegative. The sample comprised PBMCs. CDR3 loop: CAWRVGGSGFGANVLTF. The DNA of the CDR3 is TGTGCCTGGCGGGTAGGGGGCTCAGGGTTTGGGGCCAACGTCCTGACTTTC.